This T cell receptor (beta chain) was recovered during a study of PD-1 blockade in classical Hodgkin lymphoma. Study conclusions and caveats: Patients starting nivolumab less than 1 year after ASCT had lower diversity and were excluded from later analyses.

Following autologous stem cell transplantation, relapse occurred in every patient, and exposure to brentuximab vedotin varied. Produced via immunoSEQ multiplex PCR; TCRdb's table is partial and in-frame only. Here the sample spans about 98,000 clones, just under 95% being singletons. About this clone itself: As yet, its antigen is unknown.

Per germline, CDR1 MDHEN and CDR2 SYDVKM. CDR3 length equals 14 residues. V was pared by 6 bases and J by 4 bases, with 15 bases between. The sequencing here drew on peripheral blood mononuclear cells (PBMCs), taken at baseline. This TCR came from a human donor with classical Hodgkin lymphoma. The chain has TRBV28 and TRBJ1-1; D uncertain. CDR3 amino acids: CASSSNAGVTEAFF. The CDR3 bases are TGTGCCAGCAGCTCCAATGCAGGAGTCACTGAAGCTTTCTTT.